The entry below gives a single T cell receptor (beta chain) sequence along with its context. Its antigen is not known. Each sample came from a Caucasian adult donor living in Nashville, Tennessee. This entry belongs to a study of shared clonotypes between healthy human individuals. For the study at large: CD4 naive cells filled three plates per donor, CD4 memory three, CD8 naive two and CD8 memory one.

With V trimmed by 3 bases and J by 5 bases, 7 bases remained unmatched. Germline V lookup: CDR1 WNHNN, CDR2 SYGVQD (reference sequence). This CDR3 has 15 residues. Generated by immunoSEQ multiplex PCR, the TCRdb table keeps only in-frame clones and is missing some. Among about 1,500,000 clones, 96% were seen once, and the ten largest hold approximately 1.2%. General observations from the study: Incompleteness in sorted-subset sequencing, despite large depth, was shown by rarefaction. In contrast to clonotypes shared by all four donors, non-shared clonotypes had lower generation probabilities.

This sequence was found in a man aged 25 to 40 in good health. The rearrangement links TRBV10-1 to TRBJ2-1; TRBD2 aligns across 7 bases. Input material: naive CD4+ T cells sorted from blood. Specified subset: CD45RA+ positively selected. CDR3 residues: CASSDKGLPNNEQFF. The CDR3 region has the DNA TGCGCCAGCAGTGATAAGGGACTACCTAACAATGAGCAGTTCTTC.